There are a few counts of the clone carrying this T cell receptor (beta chain). The antigen is not known. This record comes from a study of beta chain features in type 1 diabetes. Trimming at V came to 3 bases and at J to 4 bases, leaving 2 bases not matched to a gene. Germline loops: CDR1 SGHAT, CDR2 FQNNGV. The CDR3 consists of 13 residues. Whole-study results and caveats: Sampled from patients, naive, central memory and Treg TCRB repertoires appeared more similar than those sampled from healthy donors. TCRB CDR3s were moderately but significantly shorter in Type 1 diabetes patients in all four CD4+ subsets.

As every portion of the isolated RNA was reverse transcribed, the sequencing read expressed TCRB transcripts. Assay: immunoSEQ multiplex PCR; the TCRdb copy retains only in-frame clones and omits some. The sample comprises around 340,000 clones, around 9.3% of which are singletons, and roughly 0.99% rests with the top ten. The TCR comes from a young man with type 1 diabetes. This rearrangement joins TRBV11-2 to TRBJ1-1; 7 bases are a match to TRBD1. Sequencing was carried out using central memory CD4+ T cells from blood. The CDR3 protein is CASSLQGGTEAFF. The DNA of the CDR3 is TGTGCCAGCAGCTTGCAGGGGGGCACTGAAGCTTTCTTT.